The TCR beta chain described here comes from a study of blood T cells in healthy people across ages. Study-wide points: Long-lived donors carried more naive CD4+ cells and greater diversity than aged donors. Older individuals had lower TCR beta diversity per million T cells (the decline was roughly linear).

This clonotype was seen only a few times. No antigen is known for it. For the second PCR, which ran for about 6 to 11 cycles, a sample-barcoded 5' primer and a J-beta primer mix were used. TCRdb ran MiXCR on the 5' RACE reads and lists one entry per CDR3 protein. The table lists more than 650,000 distinct CDR3 sequences, roughly 24% of them singletons. The V gene's germline CDR1 is DFQATT and CDR2 SNEGSKA (reference sequence). With 5 bases removed from V and 7 bases from J, the gap between germline ends came to 18 bases. This CDR3 spans 14 amino acids. The sample was also reused in another study, on T cells of mothers and their children. That work adds: The study obtained over 9 million TCR beta CDR3 reads per mother and about 3 million per child.

The sequencing input was blood. The gene calls are TRBV20-1 and TRBJ2-1, with D possibly being TRBD2 (7 bases). The clonotype comes from a boy between 5 and 17 years old in good health. The CDR3 reads CSAHEPGGGNEQFF. CDR3 nucleotides: TGCAGTGCTCACGAGCCGGGGGGCGGGAATGAGCAGTTCTTC.